This TCR beta chain was recorded in a study of T-cell memory formation after mild COVID-19. This clonotype has only a few counts. Constant-segment primers were used for 5'RACE, and the resulting TCR alpha and TCR beta cDNA libraries carried sample barcodes and UMIs. Via MiXCR, TCRdb re-called the 5' RACE reads, giving one row per CDR3 protein. The table lists 400,000 to 500,000 distinct CDR3 sequences, 15% to 20% of them singletons. Between the trimmed V and J ends, which lost 4 bases and 3 bases, there was a span of 9 bases. Per germline, CDR1 SGHTA and CDR2 FQGNSA. This CDR3 is 13 amino acids long. The source of this sequence is an adult woman who had mild COVID-19 (a few samples of this study predate the infection). Cell type and time point are not known. The sample was PBMCs or a T cell subset sorted from them (not recorded which). The V gene is TRBV7-2, the J gene TRBJ2-5; D is unresolved. The CDR3 sequence is CASSSQSEETQYF. In DNA form, the CDR3 reads TGTGCCAGCAGCTCCCAGTCCGAAGAGACCCAGTACTTC. Full variable domain (outside the CDR3, taken from reference TRBV7-2 and TRBJ2-5): GAGVSQSPSNKVTEKGKDVELRCDPISGHTALYWYRQSLGQGLEFLIYFQGNSAPDKSGLPSDRFSAERTGGSVSTLTIQRTQQEDSAVYLCASSSQSEETQYFGPGTRLLVL.